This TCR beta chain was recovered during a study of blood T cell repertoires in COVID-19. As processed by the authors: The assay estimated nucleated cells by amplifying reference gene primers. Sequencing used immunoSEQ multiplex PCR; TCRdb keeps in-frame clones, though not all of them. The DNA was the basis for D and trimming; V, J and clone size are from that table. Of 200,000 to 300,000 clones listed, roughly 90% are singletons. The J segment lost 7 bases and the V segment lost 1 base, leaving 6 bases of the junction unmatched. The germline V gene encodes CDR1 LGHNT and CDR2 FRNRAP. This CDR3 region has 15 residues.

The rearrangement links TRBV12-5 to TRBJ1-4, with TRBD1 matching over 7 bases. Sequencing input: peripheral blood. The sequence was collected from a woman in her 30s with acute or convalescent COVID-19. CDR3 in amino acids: CASGLGAGGVEKLFF. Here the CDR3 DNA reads TGTGCTAGTGGTTTGGGGGCAGGGGGAGTTGAAAAACTGTTTTTT.